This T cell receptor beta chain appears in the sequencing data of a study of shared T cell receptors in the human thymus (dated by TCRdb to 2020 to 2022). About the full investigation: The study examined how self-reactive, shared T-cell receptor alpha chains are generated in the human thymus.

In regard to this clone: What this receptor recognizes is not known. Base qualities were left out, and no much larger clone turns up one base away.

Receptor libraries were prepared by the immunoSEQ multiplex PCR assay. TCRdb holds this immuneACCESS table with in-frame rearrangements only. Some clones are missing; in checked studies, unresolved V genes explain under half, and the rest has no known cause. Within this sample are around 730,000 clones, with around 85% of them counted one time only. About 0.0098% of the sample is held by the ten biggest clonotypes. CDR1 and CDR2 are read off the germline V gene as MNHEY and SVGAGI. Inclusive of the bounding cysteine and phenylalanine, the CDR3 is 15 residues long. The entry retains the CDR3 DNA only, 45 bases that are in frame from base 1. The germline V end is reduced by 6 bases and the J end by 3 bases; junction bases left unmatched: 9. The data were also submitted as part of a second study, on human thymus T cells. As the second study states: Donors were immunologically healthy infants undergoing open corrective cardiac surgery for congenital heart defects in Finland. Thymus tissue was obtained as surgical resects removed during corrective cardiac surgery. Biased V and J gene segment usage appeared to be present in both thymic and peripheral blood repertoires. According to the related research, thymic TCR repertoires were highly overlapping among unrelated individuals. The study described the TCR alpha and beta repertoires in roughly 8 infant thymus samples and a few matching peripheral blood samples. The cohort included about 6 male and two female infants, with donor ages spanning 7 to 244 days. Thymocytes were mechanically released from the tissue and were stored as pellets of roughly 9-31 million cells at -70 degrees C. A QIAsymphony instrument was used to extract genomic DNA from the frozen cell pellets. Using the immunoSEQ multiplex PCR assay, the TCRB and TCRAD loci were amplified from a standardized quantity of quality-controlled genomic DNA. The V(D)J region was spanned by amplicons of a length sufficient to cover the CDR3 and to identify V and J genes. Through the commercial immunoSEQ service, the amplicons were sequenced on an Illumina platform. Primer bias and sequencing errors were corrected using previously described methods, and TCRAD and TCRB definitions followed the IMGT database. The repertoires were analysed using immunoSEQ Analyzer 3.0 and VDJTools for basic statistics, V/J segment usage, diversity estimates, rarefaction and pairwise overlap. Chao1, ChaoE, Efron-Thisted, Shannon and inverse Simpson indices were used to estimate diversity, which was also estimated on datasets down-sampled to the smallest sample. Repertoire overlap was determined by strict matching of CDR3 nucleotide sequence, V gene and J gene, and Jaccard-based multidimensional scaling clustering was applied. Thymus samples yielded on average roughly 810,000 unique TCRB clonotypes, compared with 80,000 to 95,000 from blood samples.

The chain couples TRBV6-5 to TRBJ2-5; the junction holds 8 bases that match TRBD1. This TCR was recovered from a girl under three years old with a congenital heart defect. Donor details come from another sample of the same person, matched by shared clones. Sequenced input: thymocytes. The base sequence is TGTGCCAGCAGCTCGACAGGGGACCACAAAGAGACCCAGTACTTC. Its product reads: CASSSTGDHKETQYF.